This TCR beta chain originates from a study of blood T cell repertoires in COVID-19. Study-wide context: COVID-19 samples collected from the United States, Italy and Spain covered acute and convalescent phases. T cells, B-cell-depleted T cells, or PBMCs supplied cDNA or gDNA.

V shed 3 bases and J 13 bases; nucleotides not matched to a gene: 4. CDR3 size: 14 residues. Germline V gene lookup returns CDR1 MNHEY and CDR2 SVGEGT. In the study's own analysis: Estimation of nucleated cell counts relied on the amplification of reference gene primers. Sequencing was performed with immunoSEQ multiplex PCR; in TCRdb, only in-frame clones are kept and a portion is missing. V, J and clone size were drawn from that table, and D and trimming were deduced from the DNA. The sample consists of under 350,000 clones, 75% to 90% of them appearing once. Source material: peripheral blood. The chain employs TRBV6-2 or TRBV6-3 and TRBJ2-1; 15 nucleotides line up with TRBD2. This clonotype was sampled from a man between 40 and 49 years old with acute or convalescent COVID-19. Here the CDR3 reads CASSYPGLAGGQFF. CDR3 coding DNA: TGTGCCAGCAGTTATCCGGGACTAGCGGGGGGCCAGTTCTTC.